This T cell receptor beta chain stems from a study of long-term antiretroviral therapy in people with HIV. People in the study who had HIV all got their treatment in the United States. Roughly 0.95-11 million cryopreserved PBMC were held in samples before DNA extraction. From germline, CDR1 is SGHTA and CDR2 FQGTGA. V gave up 3 bases and J gave up 5 bases, with 7 bases separating them. There are 12 residues in the CDR3. Version v3.0 of the immunoSEQ assay ran at survey level. Repertoires were generated with immunoSEQ multiplex PCR, while TCRdb's copy carries only in-frame clones and drops some. The table lists roughly 13,000 clones, 70% to 85% of them singletons.

This specimen consisted of unsorted PBMCs, obtained 1.3 years before starting antiretroviral therapy. The chain couples TRBV7-3 to TRBJ2-5; D unresolved. The receptor comes from a man aged 35-49 years with HIV. The CDR3 region is CASSLSGETQYF. The CDR3 DNA follows: TGTGCCAGCAGCTTGAGTGGGGAGACCCAGTACTTC. Full variable domain (rest looked up from reference TRBV7-3 and TRBJ2-5): GAGVSQTPSNKVTEKGKYVELRCDPISGHTALYWYRQSLGQGPEFLIYFQGTGAADDSGLPNDRFFAVRPEGSVSTLKIQRTERGDSAVYLCASSLSGETQYFGPGTRLLVL.